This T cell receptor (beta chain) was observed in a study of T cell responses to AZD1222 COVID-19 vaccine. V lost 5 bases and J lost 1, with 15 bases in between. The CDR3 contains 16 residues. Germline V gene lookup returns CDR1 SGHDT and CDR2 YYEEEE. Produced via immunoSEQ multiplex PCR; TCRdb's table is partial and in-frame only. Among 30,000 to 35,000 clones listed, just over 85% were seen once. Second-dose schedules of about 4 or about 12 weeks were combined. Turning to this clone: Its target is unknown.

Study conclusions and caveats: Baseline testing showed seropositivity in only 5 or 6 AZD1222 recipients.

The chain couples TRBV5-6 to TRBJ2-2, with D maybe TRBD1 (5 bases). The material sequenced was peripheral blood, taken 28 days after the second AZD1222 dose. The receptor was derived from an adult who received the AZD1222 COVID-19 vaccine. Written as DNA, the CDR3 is TGTGCCAGCAGTTTGATGCAGGGCCAGAACACCGGGGAGCTGTTTTTT. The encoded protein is CASSLMQGQNTGELFF.